This T cell receptor (beta chain) is drawn from a study of tumor-infiltrating lymphocytes in primary liver carcinoma (dated by TCRdb to about 2017). In the study overall: Between late 2015 and early 2016, several patients in China with histopathologically diagnosed primary liver carcinoma had their tumors surgically resected. Each sample produced about 3.65 to 7.13 million productive TCRbeta reads, and read depth showed no significant difference between tissue types. The five patients had tumors of stage T1-T3 N0M0, with maximum diameters ranging from about 4.2 to 10 cm. A total of roughly 35 specimens from 5 patients underwent TCRbeta repertoire sequencing, comprising 25 or so tumor regions, 5 adjacent noncancerous liver tissues and 5 peripheral blood samples. Of the five patients (three men and two women, aged 30 to 69 years), four had hepatocellular carcinoma and one had combined HCC and intrahepatic cholangiocarcinoma. Technical replicate repertoires showed high reproducibility, with mean shared-clone rates roughly 0.87 and correlation coefficients above 0.95. For each liver tumor, the study sampled five regions along with adjacent normal tissue and blood, and applied TCRbeta repertoire sequencing, expression microarrays and whole-exome sequencing.

On the study overall, not on this receptor specifically: Only the TCR beta chain was sequenced, so true repertoire diversity is likely underestimated because unpaired alpha chains were not captured. The top 250 clones made up a significantly larger repertoire fraction in tumors than in blood (p = 0.039). Only a few patients were included in the study, and the authors note that the findings should be validated in a larger study. Bulk unsorted samples precluded comparing CD4+ and CD8+ T cell repertoires. Pairs of tumor regions showed greater repertoire overlap (mean roughly 35%) than tumor-adjacent pairs (roughly 17%) or tumor-blood pairs (roughly 15%), which is consistent with antigen-driven expansion.

V loses 8 bases, J loses 0 bases, and the germline ends lie 24 bases apart. Taken from the germline V gene, the CDR1 and CDR2 loops are SQVTM and ANQGSEA. The CDR3 holds 17 amino acids from the cysteine to the phenylalanine. The read is trimmed to its CDR3 DNA, 51 bases read in frame from base 1. As regards this clonotype: Its antigen target is currently unknown. Base qualities are not recorded, but no much larger clone differs from it by a single base.

A constant-region primer and ProtoScript II reverse transcriptase were used to reverse-transcribe TCRbeta-specific cDNA from around 540 ng total RNA. Construction of the TCRbeta libraries relied on three nested rounds of multiplex PCR, following a slightly modified ARM-PCR procedure. Multiplex TRBV1-TRBV30 forward primers and a Cbeta reverse primer were used in the first two PCR rounds, each of which was run for around 10 cycles. Sample barcodes and Illumina adapters were added in a final 25-cycle PCR with Deep VentR polymerase. Before sequencing, amplicons between 200 and 500 bp were purified from gel using a QIAquick gel extraction kit. TCRbeta amplicons were sequenced on an Illumina HiSeq 2500 with 250-bp paired-end reads. In the paper's pipeline: Reads were quality-trimmed with Trimmomatic v0.33, and paired reads were merged with FLASH v1.2.11 to recover full CDR3 sequences. V, D and J germline segments were assigned to the rearranged TCRbeta sequences using MiGEC v1.2.1b. Clonotype statistics and Shannon-Wiener diversity indices were calculated with VDJtools v1.0.0. Except for diversity analysis, only each sample's 250 most abundant clonotypes were used in subsequent analyses to reduce sampling bias. TCRdb reworked the public reads: Q25 trimming with fastp, MiXCR clone assembly, productive beta chains retained. Entries that share a CDR3 protein sequence are merged under the most common genes and DNA. The V and J calls reflect TCRdb's pipeline rather than the authors' work. The sample profile shows 180,000 or so distinct CDR3 sequences; over 45% of them were found once. The top ten clones comprise around three quarters of the sample.

Blood RNA was extracted from unsorted whole blood using TRIzol reagent, and germline DNA was obtained with the DNeasy Blood & Tissue kit. Patients had chronic HBV infection and were treatment-naive at sampling. Before surgery, around 4.2 milliliters of peripheral blood were collected into K2EDTA tubes. The sequence was collected from a man aged 40-49 years with primary liver carcinoma and hepatitis B virus infection. The chain is assembled from TRBV29-1 and TRBJ2-3; the D call is possibly TRBD1 or TRBD2, each sharing 5 bases. Source material: peripheral blood. Here the CDR3 is given as CSPYPLVEGYSTDTQYF. The nucleotides are TGCAGCCCATACCCCCTTGTAGAGGGGTATAGCACAGATACGCAGTATTTT.